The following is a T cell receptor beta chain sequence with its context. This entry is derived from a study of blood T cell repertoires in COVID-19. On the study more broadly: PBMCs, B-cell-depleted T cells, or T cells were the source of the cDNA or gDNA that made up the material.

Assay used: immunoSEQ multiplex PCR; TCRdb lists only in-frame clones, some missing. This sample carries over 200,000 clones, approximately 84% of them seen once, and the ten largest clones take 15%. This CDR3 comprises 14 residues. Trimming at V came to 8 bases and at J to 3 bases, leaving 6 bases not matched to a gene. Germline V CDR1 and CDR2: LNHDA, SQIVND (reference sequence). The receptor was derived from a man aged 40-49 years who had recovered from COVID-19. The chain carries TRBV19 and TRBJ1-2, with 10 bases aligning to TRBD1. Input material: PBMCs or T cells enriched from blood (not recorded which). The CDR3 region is CASDRGQRDYGYTF. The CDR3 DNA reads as TGTGCCAGTGACAGGGGGCAGAGGGACTATGGCTACACCTTC.